One sample yielded the 28 T cell receptor beta chains listed below, sequenced in a study of T cell responses to AZD1222 COVID-19 vaccine. Generated by immunoSEQ multiplex PCR, the TCRdb table keeps only in-frame clones and is missing some. The table has 82,000 or so clones, approximately 91% seen once. The specimen comprised peripheral blood, sampled on day 0 of AZD1222 vaccination. The receptor set was obtained from an adult in good health.

The V and J genes are TRBV24-1 and TRBJ2-3; 12 bases are a match to TRBD1. This CDR3 region has 16 residues. The V segment lost 3 bases and the J segment 4 bases; nucleotides outside the gene matches: 4. Germline assignment: CDR1 KGHDR and CDR2 SFDVKD. The CDR3 bases are TGTGCCACCAGTGATCGGGACAGGGGGCGCGCAGATACGCAGTATTTT. Its protein product is CATSDRDRGRADTQYF.

The rearrangement joins TRBV20-1 to TRBJ2-5; tentatively, D is TRBD2 (6 bases). Germline V lookup: CDR1 DFQATT, CDR2 SNEGSKA (reference sequence). Trimming left V 5 bases short and J 7 bases short, with 11 bases between. This CDR3 is 11 amino acids long. CDR3: CSAARDLTQYF. CDR3 sequence (DNA): TGCAGTGCTGCCCGGGACTTGACCCAGTACTTC.

V usage is TRBV10-3 and J usage is TRBJ1-6; D is perhaps TRBD1 (6 bases). The V gene lost 2 bases and the J gene lost 10 bases, with 12 bases spanning the gap. Germline values: CDR1 ENHRY, CDR2 SYGVKD. This CDR3 comprises 14 residues. The CDR3, as DNA: TGTGCCATCAGTGAGCGCGGGGGCGAATCACCCCTCCACTTT. Translating it yields CAISERGGESPLHF.

This chain links TRBV27 with TRBJ2-7, with 8 bases fitting TRBD2. CDR1 MNHEY and CDR2 SMNVEV come from the germline V gene (reference sequence). This CDR3 spans 14 amino acids. J gave up 7 bases and V 8 bases, and 13 bases lay outside the gene matches. The CDR3, as DNA: TGTGCCAGCTGTCAAGCGGGGGATCGATGTGAGCAGTACTTC. This codes for CASCQAGDRCEQYF.

The chain recombines TRBV6-5 with TRBJ1-6; D may be TRBD1 (6 bases). There are 14 residues in the CDR3. The germline V and J ends were trimmed by 5 bases and 7 bases, with 12 bases remaining between them. Per germline, CDR1 MNHEY and CDR2 SVGAGI. CDR3 DNA sequence: TGTGCCAGCAGTCTAAGGACAGTAAATTCACCCCTCCACTTT. Encoded protein: CASSLRTVNSPLHF.

V is TRBV4-2 and J is TRBJ1-6; no clear D gene. Germline V gene sequence: CDR1 LGHNA, CDR2 YNFKEQ. Deletions cut 0 bases from V and 9 bases from J, with 18 bases between. This CDR3 region has 17 residues. CDR3 sequence (DNA): TGTGCCAGCAGCCAAGAGGCCGTCGCGCGGGCGGGTTCACCCCTCCACTTT. Protein: CASSQEAVARAGSPLHF.

This rearrangement joins TRBV5-5 to TRBJ1-2; D may be TRBD1 (6 bases). This CDR3 region has 16 residues. The V gene's germline CDR1 is SGHKS and CDR2 YYEKEE (reference sequence). V dropped 4 bases and J dropped 2 bases, with 18 bases sitting between them. CDR3 sequence: CASSVRGKERNYGYTF. The CDR3 coding sequence is TGTGCCAGCAGCGTGAGGGGGAAGGAGAGGAACTATGGCTACACCTTC.

This clone has more than one count but fewer than ten. The V and J genes are TRBV15 and TRBJ2-7, with D hard to call. Germline V gives CDR1 LNHNV, CDR2 YYDKDF (reference sequence). The CDR3 is 14 residues long. With 3 bases removed from V and 0 bases from J, the gap between germline ends came to 9 bases. The CDR3 coding sequence is TGTGCCACCAGCAGGTTCGACGGCTCCTACGAGCAGTACTTC. Amino acids: CATSRFDGSYEQYF. The whole variable domain, filled in from reference TRBV15 and TRBJ2-7, reads DAMVIQNPRYQVTQFGKPVTLSCSQTLNHNVMYWYQQKSSQAPKLLFHYYDKDFNNEADTPDNFQSRRPNTSFCFLDIRSPGLGDTAMYLCATSRFDGSYEQYFGPGTRLTVT.

The chain combines TRBV12-3 or TRBV12-4 with TRBJ1-6; no definite D call. The CDR3 spans 12 residues. Trimming took off 1 base at V and 7 bases at J, with 2 bases between the two ends. CDR3 amino acids: CASSLGNSPLHF. For the CDR3, the DNA is TGTGCCAGCAGTTTAGGAAATTCACCCCTCCACTTT.

The chain links TRBV5-1 to TRBJ1-2; TRBD1 might be the D (6 bases). Germline V gene lookup returns CDR1 SGHRS and CDR2 YFSETQ. The CDR3 extends over 13 amino acids. Between the trimmed V and J ends, which lost 1 base and 4 bases, there was a span of 8 bases. The CDR3 region is CASSLTGLYGYTF. The CDR3 coding sequence is TGCGCCAGCAGCTTGACAGGGCTCTATGGCTACACCTTC.

The chain recombines TRBV5-6 with TRBJ2-7; 11 bases match TRBD1. Germline lookup yields CDR1 SGHDT and CDR2 YYEEEE. This CDR3 spans 14 amino acids. The J segment lost 4 bases and the V segment lost 6 bases, leaving 6 bases of the junction unmatched. The CDR3 sequence is CASNVDRGHYEQYF. The CDR3 DNA reads as TGTGCCAGCAACGTGGACAGGGGGCATTACGAGCAGTACTTC.

This clone was seen more than once but under ten times. The V call is TRBV9, the J call TRBJ1-3, with D maybe TRBD1 (5 bases). This CDR3 is 14 amino acids long. Looked up from germline, CDR1 is SGDLS and CDR2 is YYNGEE. The V and J ends lost 1 base and 3 bases respectively, with 8 bases between them. CDR3 in amino acids: CASSVLGDGNTIYF. In DNA, the CDR3 is TGTGCCAGCAGCGTACTAGGGGATGGAAACACCATATATTTT.

The genes are TRBV6-5 and TRBJ2-2, with D perhaps TRBD2 (6 bases). This CDR3 region has 15 residues. Per the germline V gene, CDR1 is MNHEY and CDR2 is SVGAGI. V lost 6 bases and J 5 bases, leaving 16 bases between the germline ends. The chain's CDR3 is CASSHQRVKTGELFF. The CDR3 DNA follows: TGTGCCAGCAGCCATCAGCGGGTGAAGACCGGGGAGCTGTTTTTT.

The chain carries TRBV28 and TRBJ1-1; 7 nucleotides line up with TRBD1. The CDR3 spans 15 residues. Trimming took 6 bases from V and 3 from J; bases not matched to a gene: 10. The germline V gene encodes CDR1 MDHEN and CDR2 SYDVKM. For the CDR3, the DNA is TGTGCCAGCAGCCGAGGGGGCGCGGGGGACACTGAAGCTTTCTTT. This sequence encodes CASSRGGAGDTEAFF.

V and J are TRBV27 and TRBJ1-6; 11 bases fit TRBD1. The V and J ends lost 6 bases and 6 bases, in that order; junction bases with no gene match: 7. CDR3 length: 16 residues. In germline, CDR1 is MNHEY, CDR2 SMNVEV (reference sequence). DNA for the CDR3: TGTGCCAGCAGCCAAGGACAGGGGGCTGGTAATTCACCCCTCCACTTT. Its protein product is CASSQGQGAGNSPLHF.

The CDR3 region has the DNA TGTGCCAGCAGTGGGGACGGTTCGCCCCAGCATTTT. Amino acid sequence: CASSGDGSPQHF. The genes are TRBV12-3 or TRBV12-4 and TRBJ1-5, with a weak D call TRBD1 (5 bases). This CDR3 region has 12 residues. Between the trimmed V and J ends, which lost 5 bases and 9 bases, there was a span of 11 bases.

The chain carries TRBV5-1 and TRBJ1-2; 7 positions agree with TRBD1. With 4 bases clipped from V and 2 bases from J, the junction kept 2 bases outside the gene matches. The CDR3 runs 13 residues. In germline, CDR1 is SGHRS, CDR2 YFSETQ. CDR3 protein: CASSQTGNYGYTF. The CDR3 nucleotides read TGCGCCAGCAGCCAGACAGGGAACTATGGCTACACCTTC.

This sequence joins TRBV18 and TRBJ2-7; TRBD1 matches 10 bases. Losses at the gene ends were 4 bases for V and 3 bases for J; bases not matched to a gene: 3. This CDR3 region has 14 residues. Germline CDR1 is KGHSH and CDR2 is LQKENI. CDR3 sequence (DNA): TGTGCCAGCTCACGGGACAGGGGAGGCTACGAGCAGTACTTC. It codes for CASSRDRGGYEQYF.

This chain joins TRBV5-5 and TRBJ2-1; 7 bases agree with TRBD1. With V trimmed by 3 bases and J by 6 bases, 9 bases remained unmatched. This CDR3 spans 15 amino acids. The V gene's germline CDR1 is SGHKS and CDR2 YYEKEE (reference sequence). This CDR3 reads CASSSRVQGSNEQFF. The CDR3, as DNA: TGTGCCAGCAGCTCGAGAGTACAGGGGTCCAATGAGCAGTTCTTC.

The V and J genes are TRBV7-6 and TRBJ1-6; TRBD1 matches at 9 bases. The CDR3 consists of 15 residues. Germline loops: CDR1 SGHVS, CDR2 FNYEAQ. The V segment lost 5 bases and the J segment 10 bases; nucleotides outside the gene matches: 9. The CDR3 protein is CASSPGTGTWSPLHF. The CDR3 DNA sequence: TGTGCCAGCAGCCCCGGGACAGGGACTTGGTCACCCCTCCACTTT.

V and J are TRBV6-6 and TRBJ2-3; 9 positions agree with TRBD2. Trimming took 7 bases from V and 1 from J; bases not matched to a gene: 3. Germline CDR1 is MNHNY and CDR2 is SVGAGI (reference sequence). The CDR3 contains 14 residues. The DNA of the CDR3 is TGTGCCAGCAAGGTAGCGGGGGGCACAGATACGCAGTATTTT. Translation gives CASKVAGGTDTQYF.

This clone was detected once. The V gene is TRBV7-3, the J gene TRBJ2-3; 8 bases fit TRBD2. The J segment lost 1 base and the V segment lost 3 bases, leaving 3 bases of the junction unmatched. Germline assignment: CDR1 SGHTA and CDR2 FQGTGA. The CDR3 totals 15 residues. CDR3 sequence reads: CASSFGRGGTDTQYF. CDR3 in DNA: TGTGCCAGCAGCTTCGGGCGGGGGGGCACAGATACGCAGTATTTT. The entire variable domain, with the rest obtained from reference TRBV7-3 and TRBJ2-3, is as follows: GAGVSQTPSNKVTEKGKYVELRCDPISGHTALYWYRQSLGQGPEFLIYFQGTGAADDSGLPNDRFFAVRPEGSVSTLKIQRTERGDSAVYLCASSFGRGGTDTQYFGPGTRLTVL.

This chain links TRBV28 with TRBJ1-2; perhaps TRBD1 as D (5 bases). The V and J ends lost 5 bases and 4 bases respectively, with 17 bases between them. The CDR3 is 15 residues long. Germline values: CDR1 MDHEN, CDR2 SYDVKM. The CDR3 DNA reads TGTGCCAGCAGTCCCCAACAGGTTGTTAGCTATGGCTACACCTTC. Its protein is CASSPQQVVSYGYTF.

The V gene is TRBV18, the J gene TRBJ2-1; weak D call: TRBD2 (5 bases). The CDR3 has 15 amino acids. Germline V gene lookup returns CDR1 KGHSH and CDR2 LQKENI. The V end was cut by 2 bases, the J end by 5 bases, with 13 bases between. The CDR3 nucleotides read TGTGCCAGCTCACCAGAGGGCGGGCTGAACAATGAGCAGTTCTTC. Translation: CASSPEGGLNNEQFF.

The chain employs TRBV9 and TRBJ1-4; 7 bases are shared with TRBD1. The CDR3 loop spans 14 amino acids. V lost 7 bases and J lost 5; bases outside the gene matches: 8. CDR1 SGDLS and CDR2 YYNGEE come from the germline V gene. The CDR3 region has the DNA TGTGCCAGCGGCATCGGGACAGCGAATGAAAAACTGTTTTTT. Translation: CASGIGTANEKLFF.

This clone is a singleton in its sample. V and J are TRBV19 and TRBJ1-5; no definite D call. The CDR3 length is 14 residues. Germline lookup yields CDR1 LNHDA and CDR2 SQIVND (reference sequence). V dropped 3 bases and J dropped 7 bases, with 13 bases sitting between them. This chain's CDR3 is CASSIKQSEQPQHF. As DNA, the CDR3 is TGTGCCAGTAGTATTAAGCAGTCGGAGCAGCCCCAGCATTTT.

This sequence joins TRBV15 and TRBJ1-4; TRBD1 might be the D (6 bases). Trimming cost V 1 base and J 8 bases, with 17 bases left between them. CDR3 size: 16 residues. CDR1 and CDR2 (germline): LNHNV, YYDKDF (reference sequence). The CDR3 region is CATSRVPGGFGEKLFF. DNA of the CDR3: TGTGCCACCAGCAGAGTTCCGGGGGGCTTTGGAGAAAAACTGTTTTTT. The full variable domain, rest sourced from reference TRBV15 and TRBJ1-4, is DAMVIQNPRYQVTQFGKPVTLSCSQTLNHNVMYWYQQKSSQAPKLLFHYYDKDFNNEADTPDNFQSRRPNTSFCFLDIRSPGLGDTAMYLCATSRVPGGFGEKLFFGSGTQLSVL.

This rearrangement joins TRBV18 to TRBJ2-7, with D maybe TRBD1 (5 bases). The CDR3 has 14 amino acids. V lost 2 bases and J lost 5, with 13 bases in between. Germline assignment: CDR1 KGHSH and CDR2 LQKENI. CDR3 residues: CASSPDQGTHEQYF. The DNA of the CDR3 is TGTGCCAGCTCACCAGATCAGGGAACCCACGAGCAGTACTTC.